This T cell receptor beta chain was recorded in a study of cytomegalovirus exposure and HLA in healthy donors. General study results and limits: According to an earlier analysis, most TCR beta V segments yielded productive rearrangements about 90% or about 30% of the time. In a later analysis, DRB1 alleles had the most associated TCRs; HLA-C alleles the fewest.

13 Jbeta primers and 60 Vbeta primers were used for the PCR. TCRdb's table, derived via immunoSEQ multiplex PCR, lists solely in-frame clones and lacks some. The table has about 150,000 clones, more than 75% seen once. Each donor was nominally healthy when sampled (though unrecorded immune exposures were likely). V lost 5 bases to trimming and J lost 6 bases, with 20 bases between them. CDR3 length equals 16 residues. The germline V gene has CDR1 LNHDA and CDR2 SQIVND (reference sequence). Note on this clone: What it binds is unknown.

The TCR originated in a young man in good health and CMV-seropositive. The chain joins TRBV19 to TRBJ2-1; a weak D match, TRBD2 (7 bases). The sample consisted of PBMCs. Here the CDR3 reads CASSSPWGGGGNEQFF. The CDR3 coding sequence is TGTGCCAGTAGTTCCCCATGGGGAGGGGGGGGCAATGAGCAGTTCTTC. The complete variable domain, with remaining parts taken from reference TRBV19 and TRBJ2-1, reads DGGITQSPKYLFRKEGQNVTLSCEQNLNHDAMYWYRQDPGQGLRLIYYSQIVNDFQKGDIAEGYSVSREKKESFPLTVTSAQKNPTAFYLCASSSPWGGGGNEQFFGPGTRLTVL.